The sequence of this T cell receptor beta chain was determined in a study of cytomegalovirus exposure and HLA in healthy donors. The primer mix had 60 Vbeta and 13 Jbeta primers. Only in-frame clones appear in the TCRdb table, and some are missing; sequencing was by immunoSEQ multiplex PCR. Of approximately 77,000 clones listed, around 79% are singletons. This CDR3 is built from 13 residues. In germline, CDR1 is SEHNR, CDR2 FQNEAQ (reference sequence). V lost 3 bases to trimming and J lost 4 bases, with 7 bases between them. Nominally healthy donors were sampled, though unrecorded immune exposures were likely. Concerning this clone itself: The sample contains more than one DNA sequence encoding this CDR3.

This rearrangement joins TRBV7-9 to TRBJ1-5; D perhaps matches TRBD1 (5 bases). The sequenced material came from PBMCs. This TCR was sampled from a man aged 35 to 55 in good health and CMV-seronegative. As DNA, the CDR3 is TGTGCCAGCAGCTTGGGGCAGAATCAGCCCCAGCATTTT. Its translation: CASSLGQNQPQHF.